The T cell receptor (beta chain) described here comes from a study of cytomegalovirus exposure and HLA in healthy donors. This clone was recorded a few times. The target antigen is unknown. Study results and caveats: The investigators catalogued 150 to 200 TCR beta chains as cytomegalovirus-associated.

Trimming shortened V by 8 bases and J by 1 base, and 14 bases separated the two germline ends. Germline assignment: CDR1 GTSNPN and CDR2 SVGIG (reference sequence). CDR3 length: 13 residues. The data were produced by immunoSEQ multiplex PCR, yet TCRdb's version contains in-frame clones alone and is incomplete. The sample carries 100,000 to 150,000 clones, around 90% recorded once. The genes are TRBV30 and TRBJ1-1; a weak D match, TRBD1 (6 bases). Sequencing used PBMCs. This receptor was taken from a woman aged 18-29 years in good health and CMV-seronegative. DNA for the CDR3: TGTGCCAGAACAGGGATAGGGAACACTGAAGCTTTCTTT. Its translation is CARTGIGNTEAFF.